Listed here are 10 T cell receptor beta chains from one sample, sequenced in a study of regulatory T cells in long-lasting Graves disease. Sample time point: persistent/refractory GD, antithyroid drugs over 5 years with positive TRAb. RNA from PBMCs was the source of the TCR library. With iRepertoire HTBI primers and Arm-PCR of CDR3 regions, TCR beta libraries were built. A single record per CDR3 protein comes from TCRdb applying MiXCR to the multiplex PCR reads. The sample holds 400,000 to 500,000 distinct CDR3 sequences; 20% to 25% are singletons and the top ten take roughly 13%. The material was peripheral blood mononuclear cells (PBMCs), obtained when the disease was refractory, from a patient treated with antithyroid drugs. The receptors were sampled from a female donor with Graves disease.

This clonotype was found a few times. The chain links TRBV12-3 or TRBV12-4 to TRBJ2-3, with no clear D. The CDR3 is made up of 12 amino acids. The CDR3 sequence is CATGIRTDTQYF. CDR3 in DNA: TGTGCGACGGGTATCCGCACAGATACGCAGTATTTT.

This chain joins TRBV30 and TRBJ2-5; 12 nucleotides agree with TRBD2. This CDR3 is 16 amino acids long. Per germline, CDR1 GTSNPN and CDR2 SVGIG (reference sequence). With V trimmed by 4 bases and J by 5 bases, 11 bases remained unmatched. CDR3 nucleotides: TGTGCCTGGACTCTCAGTCTAGCGGGAGGGCCGGAGACCCAGTACTTC. Its translation: CAWTLSLAGGPETQYF. Looking up the rest from reference TRBV30 and TRBJ2-5 gives the full variable domain: SQTIHQWPATLVQPVGSPLSLECTVEGTSNPNLYWYRQAAGRGLQLLFYSVGIGQISSEVPQNLSASRPQDRQFILSSKKLLLSDSGFYLCAWTLSLAGGPETQYFGPGTRLLVL.

The sample holds many counts of this clonotype. This rearrangement joins TRBV20-1 to TRBJ2-7; 12 nucleotides agree with TRBD2. The junction had 6 bases not matched to a gene; V was cut back by 0 bases and J by 6 bases. Looked up from germline, CDR1 is DFQATT and CDR2 is SNEGSKA (reference sequence). The CDR3 is 15 amino acids. CDR3 bases: TGCAGTGCTAGAGATAGGACTAGCGGGAACCGCGAGCAGTACTTC. Its translation is CSARDRTSGNREQYF.

V and J are TRBV28 and TRBJ2-5, with 12 nucleotides matching TRBD1. The germline gives CDR1 MDHEN, CDR2 SYDVKM. The V and J ends lost 5 bases and 4 bases, in that order; junction bases with no gene match: 8. This CDR3 spans 16 amino acids. The CDR3 loop reads CASSPPGQGAGETQYF. Written as DNA, the CDR3 is TGTGCCAGCAGTCCCCCGGGACAGGGGGCGGGAGAGACCCAGTACTTC.

This clonotype was counted ten times or more. This chain joins TRBV20-1 and TRBJ2-5; TRBD2 is a possible D gene (5 bases). From germline, CDR1 is DFQATT and CDR2 SNEGSKA (reference sequence). The CDR3 length is 15 residues. The germline V and J ends were trimmed by 3 bases and 3 bases, with 17 bases remaining between them. CDR3 amino acids: CSARSLGVGKETQYF. DNA of the CDR3: TGCAGTGCTAGGTCCTTGGGAGTAGGAAAAGAGACCCAGTACTTC.

This clonotype was seen repeatedly, ten times or more. The rearrangement joins TRBV6-5 to TRBJ1-2; 9 bases line up with TRBD1. The V and J ends lost 2 bases and 1 base, in that order; junction bases with no gene match: 2. This CDR3 is built from 15 residues. CDR1 MNHEY and CDR2 SVGAGI come from the germline V gene. The CDR3 sequence: CASSYRDRVNYGYTF. CDR3 coding DNA: TGTGCCAGCAGTTACCGGGACAGGGTTAACTATGGCTACACCTTC.

Ten or more counts support this clonotype. The V gene is TRBV5-1, the J gene TRBJ2-2; D gene unclear. Trimming shortened V by 0 bases and J by 5 bases, and 5 bases separated the two germline ends. Per the germline V gene, CDR1 is SGHRS and CDR2 is YFSETQ. This CDR3 spans 13 amino acids. The CDR3 protein is CASSLAWTGELFF. As DNA, the CDR3 is TGCGCCAGCAGCTTGGCCTGGACCGGGGAGCTGTTTTTT.

The chain carries TRBV18 and TRBJ2-5, with D perhaps matching TRBD1 (6 bases). This CDR3 spans 17 amino acids. Germline loops: CDR1 KGHSH, CDR2 LQKENI. The V gene lost 3 bases and the J gene lost 4 bases, with 21 bases spanning the gap. CDR3 in DNA: TGTGCCAGCTCACCGACGTCTTGGCCAGGGGCCTTAGAGACCCAGTACTTC. Its translation is CASSPTSWPGALETQYF.

This clonotype has at least ten counts. The chain couples TRBV28 to TRBJ2-1, with no clear D. The CDR3 length is 15 residues. Trimming left V 4 bases short and J 1 base short, with 11 bases between. Germline V gives CDR1 MDHEN, CDR2 SYDVKM. CDR3 in DNA: TGTGCCAGCAGTTGGTCGCAGTTTTCCTACAATGAGCAGTTCTTC. Translated: CASSWSQFSYNEQFF.

V usage is TRBV13 and J usage is TRBJ2-7; D may be TRBD1 or TRBD2 (5 bases each). V lost 8 bases, J lost 6 bases, and 17 bases lay in between. This CDR3 has 13 amino acids. CDR1 and CDR2 (germline): PRHDT, FYEKMQ (reference sequence). For the CDR3, the DNA is TGTGCCAGCTCGGGGCAATTGACAGCCGAGCAGTACTTC. Protein sequence: CASSGQLTAEQYF.